This T cell receptor beta chain came from a study of CD8 T cells in ankylosing spondylitis. TCRdb re-called the 5' RACE reads with MiXCR, one entry per CDR3 protein. The sample shows under 450,000 distinct CDR3 sequences, roughly 20% of them seen only once. Trimming removed 3 bases at V and 4 bases at J, with 8 bases between. The CDR3 consists of 13 residues. Germline V gives CDR1 SGHTA, CDR2 FQGTGA. Concerning this clonotype: No antigen is known for it.

General observations from the study: Researchers reportedly found disease-linked clones significantly enriched in matched ankylosing spondylitis synovial fluid.

The chain combines TRBV7-3 with TRBJ2-3, with D unresolved. This TCR was recovered from a male donor with ankylosing spondylitis or in good health (not recorded which). Sample: blood, either unsorted or a sorted T cell fraction (not recorded which). The CDR3 coding sequence is TGTGCCAGCAGCTTTTTCTCGTCAGATACGCAGTATTTT. It is translated as CASSFFSSDTQYF.